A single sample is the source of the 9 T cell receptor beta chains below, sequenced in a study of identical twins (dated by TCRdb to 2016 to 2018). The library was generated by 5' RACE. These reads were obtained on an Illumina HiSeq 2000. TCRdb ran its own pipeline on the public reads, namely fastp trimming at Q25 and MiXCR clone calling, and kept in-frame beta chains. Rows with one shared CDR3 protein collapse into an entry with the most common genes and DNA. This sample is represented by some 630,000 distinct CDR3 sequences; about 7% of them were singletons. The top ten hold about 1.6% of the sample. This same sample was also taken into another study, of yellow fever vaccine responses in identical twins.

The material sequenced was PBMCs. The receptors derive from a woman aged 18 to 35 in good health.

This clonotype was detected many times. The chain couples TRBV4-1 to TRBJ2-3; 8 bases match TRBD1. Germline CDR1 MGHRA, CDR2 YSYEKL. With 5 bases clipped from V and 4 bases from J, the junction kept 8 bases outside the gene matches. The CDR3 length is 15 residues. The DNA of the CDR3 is TGCGCCAGCAGCACGTGGACAGGGCGGGCAGATACGCAGTATTTT. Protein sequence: CASSTWTGRADTQYF.

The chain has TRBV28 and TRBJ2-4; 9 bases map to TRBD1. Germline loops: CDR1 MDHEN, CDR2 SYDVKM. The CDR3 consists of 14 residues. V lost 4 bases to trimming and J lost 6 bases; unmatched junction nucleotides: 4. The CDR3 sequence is CASSSGTGINIQYF. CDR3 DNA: TGTGCCAGCAGTTCGGGGACAGGGATAAACATTCAGTACTTC.

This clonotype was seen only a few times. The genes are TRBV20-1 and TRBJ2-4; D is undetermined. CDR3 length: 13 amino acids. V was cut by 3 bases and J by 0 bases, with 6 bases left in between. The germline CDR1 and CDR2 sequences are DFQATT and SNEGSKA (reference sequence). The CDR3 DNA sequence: TGCAGTGCTAGCCAGGTAGCCAAAAACATTCAGTACTTC. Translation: CSASQVAKNIQYF.

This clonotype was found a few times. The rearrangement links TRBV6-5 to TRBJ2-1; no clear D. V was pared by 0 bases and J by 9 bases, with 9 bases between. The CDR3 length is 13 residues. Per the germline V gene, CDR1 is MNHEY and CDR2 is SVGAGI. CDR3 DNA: TGTGCCAGCAGTTACTCGAAGGGAAGTGAGCAGTTCTTC. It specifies CASSYSKGSEQFF.

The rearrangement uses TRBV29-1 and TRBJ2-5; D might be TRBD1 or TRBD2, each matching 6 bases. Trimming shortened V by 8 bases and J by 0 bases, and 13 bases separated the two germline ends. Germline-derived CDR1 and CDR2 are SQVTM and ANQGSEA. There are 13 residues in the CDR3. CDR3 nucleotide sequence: TGCAGCACCGGGCGGGACAACCAAGAGACCCAGTACTTC. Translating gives CSTGRDNQETQYF.

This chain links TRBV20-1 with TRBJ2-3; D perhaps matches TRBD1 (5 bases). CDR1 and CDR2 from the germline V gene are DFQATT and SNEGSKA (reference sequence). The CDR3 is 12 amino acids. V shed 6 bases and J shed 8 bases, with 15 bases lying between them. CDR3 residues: CSAGAGMGTQYF. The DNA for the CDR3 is TGCAGTGCAGGGGCTGGGATGGGTACGCAGTATTTT.

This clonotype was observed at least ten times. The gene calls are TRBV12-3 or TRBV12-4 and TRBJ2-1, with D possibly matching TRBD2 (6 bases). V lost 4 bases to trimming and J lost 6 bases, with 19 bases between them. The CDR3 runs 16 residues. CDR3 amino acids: CASSSAGTEASNEQFF. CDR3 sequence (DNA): TGTGCCAGCAGTTCAGCAGGGACTGAAGCGAGCAATGAGCAGTTCTTC.

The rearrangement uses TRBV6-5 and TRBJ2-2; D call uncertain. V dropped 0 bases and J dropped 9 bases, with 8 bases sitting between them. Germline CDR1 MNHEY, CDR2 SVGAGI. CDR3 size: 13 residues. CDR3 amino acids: CASSYSMGRELFF. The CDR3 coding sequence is TGTGCCAGCAGTTACTCGATGGGGAGGGAGCTGTTTTTT.

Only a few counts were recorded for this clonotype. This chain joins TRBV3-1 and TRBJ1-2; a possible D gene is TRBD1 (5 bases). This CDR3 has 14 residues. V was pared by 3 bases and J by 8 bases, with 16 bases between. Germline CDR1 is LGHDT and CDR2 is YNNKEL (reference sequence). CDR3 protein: CASSHQGERGGYTF. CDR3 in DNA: TGTGCCAGCAGCCACCAGGGTGAGCGGGGAGGCTACACCTTC.